The present T cell receptor (beta chain) was sequenced within a study of CXCR3-negative and CXCR3-positive naive CD8 T cells (dated by TCRdb to between 2018 and 2021). Turning to the overall study: In total, 110 million to 150 million TRB reads were obtained, corresponding to roughly 1.5 +/- 0.3 million reads per library. Diversity and physicochemical repertoire analyses were performed on about a dozen donors pooled from two independent experiments. For the TRBV-TRBJ cluster analysis, the naive subsets came from 5 donors, while the memory cells came from 3 donors. Here is what the overall study found, with its caveats: Surface CD5, linked to self-reactivity in mice, was comparable between naive subsets; TCR interaction strength was therefore also inferred from TRB CDR3 physicochemical properties. Naive CXCR3-negative and CXCR3-positive cells from the same donor showed similar TRBV-TRBJ usage, whereas memory cells showed distinct patterns. Both naive subsets had comparably high repertoire diversity, while memory CD8+ T cells had much lower repertoire diversity. Freshly isolated PBMCs were used for most assays because CXCR3 expression partially decreased after cryopreservation. Compared with CXCR3-negative naive cells, CXCR3-positive naive cells had TRB CDR3s with higher hydrophobicity (lower Kidera factor 4), lower energy, and higher strength and volume indices.

Note on this clonotype: Its antigen is currently not known.

This sample was sequenced with a NextSeq 550. The Human TCR Profiling Kit (MiLaboratory) was used to prepare UMI-labeled 5' RACE TRB cDNA libraries. The full amount of extracted RNA was used for cDNA synthesis, and the full amount of resulting cDNA was used for PCR amplification. Libraries were prepared in parallel using an identical number of PCR cycles. Per the authors' processing: About 50,000 +/- 10,000 unique UMI-labeled TRB cDNA molecules per library were extracted with MIGEC and MiXCR, with at least two reads per UMI required. On average, roughly 40,000 +/- 10,000 functional in-frame TRB CDR3 nucleotide clonotypes lacking stop codons were found per library. After each sample was downsampled to 5000 UMI-labeled TRB molecules, VDJtools was used to calculate diversity metrics such as normalized Shannon-Wiener and Chao1. Clonotype-size-weighted physicochemical properties of the central five CDR3 residues (interaction energy, strength, volume and Kidera factor 4) were computed in VDJtools. After TCRdb reprocessed the reads, each CDR3 protein sequence was kept as one row, without DNA. These V and J calls are TCRdb output, not the study's own analysis. This sample's clone table shows 70,000 to 95,000 distinct CDR3 sequences. The ten largest clones add up to over 1.5% of the sample.

The germline V gene (reference sequence) yields WNHNN for CDR1 and SYGVQD for CDR2. The CDR3 starts with the cysteine, ends with the phenylalanine, and has 14 residues. The protein alone is recorded here. Each CD8+ T cell subset was flow-sorted in triplicate, with about 320,000 cells per subset placed directly into RLT lysis buffer. To exclude memory contaminants, naive CD8+ T cells were stringently defined as CD45RO-CCR7+CD27+CD95-. Peripheral blood mononuclear cells were isolated from buffy coats by standard density gradient centrifugation. Naive CXCR3-negative and CXCR3-positive CD8+ T cells were flow-sorted using a FACSAria III. An RNeasy Mini Kit was used to extract total RNA from the sorted cells.

The rearrangement joined TRBV10-1 to TRBJ2-7; TCRdb's D call, TRBD1, is unchecked because there is no DNA. The specimen was naive CXCR3- CD8+ T cells from blood. Sample cell subset or site, as interpreted from the label and publication: CD45RO-CCR7+CD27+CD95- naive CD8+ T cells lacking CXCR3 (TNR3-). The receptor was derived from a human donor in good health. Some clones in this sample may be carry-over from other donors' samples. For the CDR3, the sequence is CASSPGQGFDEQYF.